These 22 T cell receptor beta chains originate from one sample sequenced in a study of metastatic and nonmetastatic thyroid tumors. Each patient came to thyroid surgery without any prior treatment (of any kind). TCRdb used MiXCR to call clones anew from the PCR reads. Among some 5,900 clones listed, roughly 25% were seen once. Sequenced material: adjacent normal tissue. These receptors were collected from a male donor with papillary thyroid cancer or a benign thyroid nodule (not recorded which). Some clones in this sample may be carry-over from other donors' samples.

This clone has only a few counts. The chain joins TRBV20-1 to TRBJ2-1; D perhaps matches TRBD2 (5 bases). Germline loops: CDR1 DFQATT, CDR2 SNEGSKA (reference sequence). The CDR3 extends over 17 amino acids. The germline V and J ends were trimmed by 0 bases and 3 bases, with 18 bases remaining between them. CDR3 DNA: TGCAGTGCTAGAGATGATTTTGGCGCTAGCCTCTACAATGAGCAGTTCTTC. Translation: CSARDDFGASLYNEQFF.

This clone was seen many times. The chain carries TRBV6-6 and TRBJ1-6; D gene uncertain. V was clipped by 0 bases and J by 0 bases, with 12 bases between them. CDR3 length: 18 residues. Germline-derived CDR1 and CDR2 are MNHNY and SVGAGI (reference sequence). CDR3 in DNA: TGTGCCAGCAGTTACTCGAGTCCCAGGAGCTCCTATAATTCACCCCTCCACTTT. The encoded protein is CASSYSSPRSSYNSPLHF.

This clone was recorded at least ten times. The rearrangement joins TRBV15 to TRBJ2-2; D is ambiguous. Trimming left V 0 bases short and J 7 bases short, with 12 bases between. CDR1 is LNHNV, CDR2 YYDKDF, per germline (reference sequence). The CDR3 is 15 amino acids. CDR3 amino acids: CATSRDPSFGGELFF. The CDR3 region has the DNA TGTGCCACCAGCAGAGATCCCAGTTTTGGCGGGGAGCTGTTTTTT.

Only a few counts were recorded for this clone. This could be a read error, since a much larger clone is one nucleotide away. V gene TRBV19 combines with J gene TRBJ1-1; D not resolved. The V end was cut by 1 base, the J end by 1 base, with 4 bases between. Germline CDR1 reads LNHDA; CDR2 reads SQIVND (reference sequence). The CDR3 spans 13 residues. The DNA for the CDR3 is TGTGCCAGTAGTATAGTCCAGAACACTGAAGCTTTCTTT. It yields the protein CASSIVQNTEAFF.

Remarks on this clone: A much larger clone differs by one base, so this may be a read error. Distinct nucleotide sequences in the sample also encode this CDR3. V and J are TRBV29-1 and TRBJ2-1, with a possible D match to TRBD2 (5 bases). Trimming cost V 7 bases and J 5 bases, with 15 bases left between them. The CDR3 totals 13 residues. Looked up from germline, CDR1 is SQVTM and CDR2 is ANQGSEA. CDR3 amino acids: CSGEGWTNNEQFF. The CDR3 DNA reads TGCAGCGGAGAGGGATGGACCAACAATGAGCAGTTCTTC.

CDR3 nucleotide sequence: TGTGCCACCAGTGATACCGGGACAGGGGGTCCCGGGGCCAACGTCCTGACTTTC. This sequence encodes CATSDTGTGGPGANVLTF. V and J are TRBV24-1 and TRBJ2-6; 11 nucleotides agree with TRBD1. CDR1 KGHDR and CDR2 SFDVKD come from the germline V gene. This CDR3 is 18 amino acids long. V shed 3 bases, J shed 4 bases, and the junction held 7 bases outside the gene matches.

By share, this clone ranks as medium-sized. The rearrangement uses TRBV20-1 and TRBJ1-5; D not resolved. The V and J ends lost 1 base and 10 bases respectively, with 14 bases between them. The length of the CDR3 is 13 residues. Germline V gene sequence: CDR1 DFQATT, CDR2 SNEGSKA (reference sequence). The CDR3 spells CSARGQTIGPQHF. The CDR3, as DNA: TGCAGTGCTAGAGGTCAGACCATCGGACCCCAGCATTTT.

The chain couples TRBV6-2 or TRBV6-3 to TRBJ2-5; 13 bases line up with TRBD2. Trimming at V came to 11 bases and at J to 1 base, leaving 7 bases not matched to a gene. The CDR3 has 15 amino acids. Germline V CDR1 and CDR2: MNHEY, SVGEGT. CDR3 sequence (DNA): TGTGCCGGTCGGACTAGCGGGAGCAGCCAAGAGACCCAGTACTTC. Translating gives CAGRTSGSSQETQYF.

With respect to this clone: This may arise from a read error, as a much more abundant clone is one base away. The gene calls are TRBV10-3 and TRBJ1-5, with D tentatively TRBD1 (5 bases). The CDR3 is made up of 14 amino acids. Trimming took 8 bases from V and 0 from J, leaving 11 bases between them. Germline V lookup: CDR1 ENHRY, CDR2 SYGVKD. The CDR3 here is CAIGTVDSNQPQHF. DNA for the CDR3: TGTGCCATCGGGACCGTTGATAGCAATCAGCCCCAGCATTTT.

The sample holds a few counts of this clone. The CDR3 here is CASSQERGPSYEQYF. The DNA for the CDR3 is TGCGCCAGCAGCCAAGAACGGGGGCCCTCCTACGAGCAGTACTTC. This chain uses TRBV4-1 with TRBJ2-7; D may be TRBD1 or TRBD2 (6 bases each). Germline loops: CDR1 MGHRA, CDR2 YSYEKL. V lost 0 bases, J lost 0 bases, and 9 bases lay in between. The CDR3 spans 15 residues.

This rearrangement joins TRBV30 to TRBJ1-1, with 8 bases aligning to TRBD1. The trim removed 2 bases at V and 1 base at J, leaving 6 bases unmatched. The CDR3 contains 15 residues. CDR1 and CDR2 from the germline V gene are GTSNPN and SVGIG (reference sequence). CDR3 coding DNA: TGTGCCTGGAGTAGGGGACAGGCACCGAACACTGAAGCTTTCTTT. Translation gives CAWSRGQAPNTEAFF. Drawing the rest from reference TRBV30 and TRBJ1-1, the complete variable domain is SQTIHQWPATLVQPVGSPLSLECTVEGTSNPNLYWYRQAAGRGLQLLFYSVGIGQISSEVPQNLSASRPQDRQFILSSKKLLLSDSGFYLCAWSRGQAPNTEAFFGQGTRLTVV.

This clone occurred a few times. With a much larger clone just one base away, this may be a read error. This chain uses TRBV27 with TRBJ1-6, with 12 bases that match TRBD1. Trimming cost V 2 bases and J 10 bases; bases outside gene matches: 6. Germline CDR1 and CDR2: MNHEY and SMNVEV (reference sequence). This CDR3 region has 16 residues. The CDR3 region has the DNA TGTGCCAGCAGTTTAATCCGGGACAGGGGGCGATCACCCCTCCACTTT. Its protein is CASSLIRDRGRSPLHF.

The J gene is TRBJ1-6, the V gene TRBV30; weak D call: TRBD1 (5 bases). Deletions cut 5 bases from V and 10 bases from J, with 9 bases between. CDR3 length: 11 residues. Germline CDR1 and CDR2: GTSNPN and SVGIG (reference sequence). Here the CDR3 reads CAWAQGSPLHF. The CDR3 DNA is TGTGCCTGGGCCCAGGGCTCACCCCTCCACTTT.

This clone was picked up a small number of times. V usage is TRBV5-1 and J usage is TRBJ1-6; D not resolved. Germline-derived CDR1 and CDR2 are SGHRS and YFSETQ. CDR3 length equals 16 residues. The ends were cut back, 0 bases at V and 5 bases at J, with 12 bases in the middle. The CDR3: CASSLAGGPDNSPLHF. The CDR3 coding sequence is TGCGCCAGCAGCTTGGCCGGTGGCCCGGATAATTCACCCCTCCACTTT.

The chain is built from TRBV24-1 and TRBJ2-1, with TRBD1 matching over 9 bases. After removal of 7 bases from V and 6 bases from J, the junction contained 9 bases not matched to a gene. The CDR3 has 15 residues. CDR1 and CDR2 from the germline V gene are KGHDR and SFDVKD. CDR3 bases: TGTGCCACCAGCCCGGGACAGGGTTCGTTCAATGAGCAGTTCTTC. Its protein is CATSPGQGSFNEQFF.

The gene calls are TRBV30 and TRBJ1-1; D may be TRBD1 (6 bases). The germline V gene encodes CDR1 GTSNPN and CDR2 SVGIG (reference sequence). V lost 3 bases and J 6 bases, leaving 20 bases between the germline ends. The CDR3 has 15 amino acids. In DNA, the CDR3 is TGTGCCTGGAGGCCTTACAGGGAGTTCTTCGCTGAAGCTTTCTTT. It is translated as CAWRPYREFFAEAFF.

CDR3 nucleotides: TGTGCCAGCAGCCCTCTGGGAGGCGGGGGGTCCTACAATGAGCAGTTCTTC. It translates to CASSPLGGGGSYNEQFF. This chain connects TRBV11-1 to TRBJ2-1; the match to TRBD2 covers 8 bases. The CDR3 extends over 17 amino acids. Per the germline V gene, CDR1 is SGHAT and CDR2 is FQDESV (reference sequence). Unmatched junction bases numbered 10, after V lost 5 bases and J lost 1 base. Drawing the rest from reference TRBV11-1 and TRBJ2-1, the complete variable domain is EAEVAQSPRYKITEKSQAVAFWCDPISGHATLYWYRQILGQGPELLVQFQDESVVDDSQLPKDRFSAERLKGVDSTLKIQPAELGDSAMYLCASSPLGGGGSYNEQFFGPGTRLTVL.

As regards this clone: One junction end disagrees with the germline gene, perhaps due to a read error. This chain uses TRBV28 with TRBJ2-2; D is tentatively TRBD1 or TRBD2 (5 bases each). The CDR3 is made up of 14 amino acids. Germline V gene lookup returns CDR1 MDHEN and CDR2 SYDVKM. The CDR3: CASSFQGTIGELFF. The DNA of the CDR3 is TGTGCCAGCAGTTTCCAGGGAACGATCGGGGAGCTCTTTTTT.

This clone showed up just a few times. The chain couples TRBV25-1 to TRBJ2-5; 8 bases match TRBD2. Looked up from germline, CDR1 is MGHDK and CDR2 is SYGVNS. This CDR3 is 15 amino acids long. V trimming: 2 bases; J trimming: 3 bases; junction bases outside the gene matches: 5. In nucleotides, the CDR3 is TGTGCCAGCAGTGAAGCCACTAGCGGAGAAGAGACCCAGTACTTC. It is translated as CASSEATSGEETQYF.

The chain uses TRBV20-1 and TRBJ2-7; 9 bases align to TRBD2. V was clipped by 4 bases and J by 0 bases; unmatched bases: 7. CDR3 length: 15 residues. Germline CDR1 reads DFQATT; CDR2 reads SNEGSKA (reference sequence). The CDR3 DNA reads TGCAGTGCTACTGGAGGACTAGCGAGCTCCTACGAGCAGTACTTC. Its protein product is CSATGGLASSYEQYF.

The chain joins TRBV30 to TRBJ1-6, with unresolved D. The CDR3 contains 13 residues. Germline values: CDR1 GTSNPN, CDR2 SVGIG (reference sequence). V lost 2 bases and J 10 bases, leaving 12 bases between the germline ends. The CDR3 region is CAWSNGLWSPLHF. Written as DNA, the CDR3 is TGTGCCTGGAGTAACGGGTTGTGGTCACCCCTCCACTTT. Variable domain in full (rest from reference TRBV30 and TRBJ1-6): SQTIHQWPATLVQPVGSPLSLECTVEGTSNPNLYWYRQAAGRGLQLLFYSVGIGQISSEVPQNLSASRPQDRQFILSSKKLLLSDSGFYLCAWSNGLWSPLHFGNGTRLTVT.

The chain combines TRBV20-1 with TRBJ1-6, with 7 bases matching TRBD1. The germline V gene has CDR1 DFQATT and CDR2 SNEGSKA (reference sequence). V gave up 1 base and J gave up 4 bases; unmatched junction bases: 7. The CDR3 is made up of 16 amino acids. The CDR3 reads CSARASGQPYNSPLHF. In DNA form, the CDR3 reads TGCAGTGCTAGAGCTTCGGGACAGCCATATAATTCACCCCTCCACTTT.